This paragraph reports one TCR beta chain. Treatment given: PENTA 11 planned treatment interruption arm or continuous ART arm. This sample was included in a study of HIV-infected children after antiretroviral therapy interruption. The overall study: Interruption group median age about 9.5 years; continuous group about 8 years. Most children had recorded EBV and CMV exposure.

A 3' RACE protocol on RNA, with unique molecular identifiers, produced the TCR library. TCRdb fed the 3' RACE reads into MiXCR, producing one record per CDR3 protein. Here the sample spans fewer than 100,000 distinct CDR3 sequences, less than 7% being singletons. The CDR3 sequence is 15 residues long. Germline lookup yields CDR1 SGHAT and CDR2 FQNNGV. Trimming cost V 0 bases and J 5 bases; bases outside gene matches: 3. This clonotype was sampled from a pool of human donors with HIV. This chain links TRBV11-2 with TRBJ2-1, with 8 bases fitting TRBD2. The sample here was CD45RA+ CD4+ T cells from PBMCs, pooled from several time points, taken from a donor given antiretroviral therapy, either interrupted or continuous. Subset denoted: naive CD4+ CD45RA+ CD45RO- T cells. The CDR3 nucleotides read TGTGCCAGCAGCTTAGAGCTAGCGGGCCACAATGAGCAGTTCTTC. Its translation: CASSLELAGHNEQFF.